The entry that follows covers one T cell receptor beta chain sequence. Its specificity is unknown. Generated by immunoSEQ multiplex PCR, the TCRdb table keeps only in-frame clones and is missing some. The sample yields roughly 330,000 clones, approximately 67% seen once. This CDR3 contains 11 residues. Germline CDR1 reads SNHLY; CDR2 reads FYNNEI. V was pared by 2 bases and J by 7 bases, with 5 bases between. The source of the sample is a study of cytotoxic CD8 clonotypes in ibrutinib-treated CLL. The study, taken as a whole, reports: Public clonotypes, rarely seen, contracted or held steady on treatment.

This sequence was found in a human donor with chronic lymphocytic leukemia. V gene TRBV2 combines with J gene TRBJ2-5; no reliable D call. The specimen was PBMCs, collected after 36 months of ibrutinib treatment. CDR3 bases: TGTGCCAGCAGTGAACACGGGACCCAGTACTTC. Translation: CASSEHGTQYF. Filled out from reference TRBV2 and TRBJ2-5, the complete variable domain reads EPEVTQTPSHQVTQMGQEVILRCVPISNHLYFYWYRQILGQKVEFLVSFYNNEISEKSEIFDDQFSVERPDGSNFTLKIRSTKLEDSAMYFCASSEHGTQYFGPGTRLLVL.